The TCR beta chain described here comes from a study of cytomegalovirus exposure and HLA in healthy donors. Study in general: Roughly 86 million unique TCRs from HLA-typed donors made up an early data release.

The CDR3 runs 15 residues. V lost 6 bases to trimming and J lost 1 base, with 16 bases between them. Germline V gene data show CDR1 as SGHTA and CDR2 as FQGNSA. This clone has a single count. The antigen is unknown. The PCR contained 60 Vbeta and 13 Jbeta primers. Clones were read by immunoSEQ multiplex PCR, and TCRdb kept only the in-frame ones, dropping some. Here the sample spans approximately 170,000 clones, approximately 80% being singletons. Study-level results: Roughly uniform depth of sequencing across donors was assumed in presence/absence analyses. A missense DCLRE1C variant was associated with V- and J-gene trimming of TCR beta chains in a later analysis, and an independent cohort replicated the association.

This TCR derives from a male donor in good health and CMV-seronegative. The genes are TRBV7-2 and TRBJ2-7; tentative D call: TRBD1 (6 bases). The sequenced material came from PBMCs. CDR3 bases: TGTGCCAGCAGTTCAACAGGGATTGGGTCCTACGAGCAGTACTTC. This encodes CASSSTGIGSYEQYF.